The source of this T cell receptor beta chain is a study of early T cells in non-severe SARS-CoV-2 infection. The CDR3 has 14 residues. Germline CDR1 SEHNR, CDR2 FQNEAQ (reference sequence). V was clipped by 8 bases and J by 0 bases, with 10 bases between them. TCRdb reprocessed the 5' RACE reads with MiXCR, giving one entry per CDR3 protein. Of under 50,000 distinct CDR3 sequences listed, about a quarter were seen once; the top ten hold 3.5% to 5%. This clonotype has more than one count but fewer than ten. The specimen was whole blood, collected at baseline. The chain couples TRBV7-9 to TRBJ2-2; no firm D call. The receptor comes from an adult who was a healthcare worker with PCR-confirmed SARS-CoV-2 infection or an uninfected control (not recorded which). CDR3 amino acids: CASGEAPNTGELFF. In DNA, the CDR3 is TGTGCCAGCGGCGAGGCACCGAACACCGGGGAGCTGTTTTTT. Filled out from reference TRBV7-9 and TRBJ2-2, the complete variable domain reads DTGVSQNPRHKITKRGQNVTFRCDPISEHNRLYWYRQTLGQGPEFLTYFQNEAQLEKSRLLSDRFSAERPKGSFSTLEIQRTEQGDSAMYLCASGEAPNTGELFFGEGSRLTVL.